This is a list of T cell receptor beta chains from one sample in a study of blood T cell repertoires in COVID-19. Sequencing used immunoSEQ multiplex PCR; TCRdb keeps in-frame clones, though not all of them. The sample consists of approximately 89,000 clones, under 90% of them appearing once. Sequencing input: peripheral blood. These receptors came from a human donor in a cohort sampled during active COVID-19. Both conserved end residues are part of each CDR3. The order of the fields is CDR3 protein, CDR3 DNA, V gene, clone size, D gene, J gene. The D gene is left open where the match is weak. A clone size is listed for some rows: how often the clone was seen (once, few, many), or a class if it is expanded.

CDR3 protein: CASSLLGGVRANTEAFF
CDR3 DNA: TGTGCCAGCAGCCTACTCGGGGGTGTGAGGGCGAACACTGAAGCTTTCTTT
V gene: TRBV9
clone size: NA
D gene: NA
J gene: TRBJ1-1

CDR3 protein: CASGLVYPEVKSYEQYF
CDR3 DNA: TGTGCTAGTGGTTTGGTCTACCCAGAGGTTAAGTCCTACGAGCAGTACTTC
V gene: TRBV12-5
clone size: once
D gene: NA
J gene: TRBJ2-7

CDR3 protein: CASSQVGLAGSNEQYF
CDR3 DNA: TGCGCCAGCAGCCAAGTGGGACTAGCGGGATCGAACGAGCAGTACTTC
V gene: TRBV4-1
clone size: NA
D gene: TRBD2
J gene: TRBJ2-7

CDR3 protein: CASSQSGPYEQYF
CDR3 DNA: TGTGCCAGCAGCCAAAGCGGCCCCTACGAGCAGTACTTC
V gene: TRBV7-9
clone size: NA
D gene: NA
J gene: TRBJ2-7

CDR3 protein: CASSPPAHSSVQETQYF
CDR3 DNA: TGTGCCAGCTCACCCCCAGCCCATAGCAGCGTCCAAGAGACCCAGTACTTC
V gene: TRBV18
clone size: NA
D gene: NA
J gene: TRBJ2-5

CDR3 protein: CASRPGGGDGKLFF
CDR3 DNA: TGTGCCAGCAGACCCGGCGGCGGGGATGGAAAACTGTTTTTT
V gene: TRBV14
clone size: NA
D gene: NA
J gene: TRBJ1-4

CDR3 protein: CASRGLTGIETQYF
CDR3 DNA: TGTGCCAGCAGGGGATTAACAGGGATTGAGACCCAGTACTTC
V gene: TRBV7-9
clone size: NA
D gene: NA
J gene: TRBJ2-5

CDR3 protein: CASSWGQGSAEAFF
CDR3 DNA: TGTGCCAGCAGCTGGGGACAGGGGAGCGCTGAAGCTTTCTTT
V gene: TRBV13
clone size: NA
D gene: TRBD1
J gene: TRBJ1-1

CDR3 protein: CASSRGTGGYEQYF
CDR3 DNA: TGTGCCAGCAGTCGTGGGACAGGGGGGTACGAGCAGTACTTC
V gene: TRBV27
clone size: NA
D gene: TRBD1
J gene: TRBJ2-7

CDR3 protein: CASSLGGLRGANVLTF
CDR3 DNA: TGTGCCAGCAGTTTAGGGGGGTTGCGTGGGGCCAACGTCCTGACTTTC
V gene: TRBV27
clone size: NA
D gene: NA
J gene: TRBJ2-6

CDR3 protein: CASSPVGGGPDTQYF
CDR3 DNA: TGTGCCAGCAGCCCCGTAGGGGGGGGGCCTGATACGCAGTATTTT
V gene: TRBV7-2
clone size: NA
D gene: NA
J gene: TRBJ2-3

CDR3 protein: CSVEEAGGGYGYTF
CDR3 DNA: TGCAGCGTTGAAGAGGCAGGGGGCGGCTATGGCTACACCTTC
V gene: TRBV29-1
clone size: NA
D gene: TRBD1
J gene: TRBJ1-2

CDR3 protein: CASSQDGLSNSPLHF
CDR3 DNA: TGTGCCAGCAGCCAGGACGGACTCTCAAATTCACCCCTCCACTTT
V gene: TRBV6-5
clone size: NA
D gene: NA
J gene: TRBJ1-6

CDR3 protein: CASSSGGKETQYF
CDR3 DNA: TGTGCCAGCAGTTCAGGAGGCAAAGAGACCCAGTACTTC
V gene: TRBV12-3/TRBV12-4
clone size: once
D gene: NA
J gene: TRBJ2-5

CDR3 protein: CASSPGTGKGYTF
CDR3 DNA: TGTGCCAGCAGCCCCGGGACAGGGAAAGGCTACACCTTC
V gene: TRBV28
clone size: NA
D gene: TRBD1
J gene: TRBJ1-2

CDR3 protein: CASSLANRGLGDEQYF
CDR3 DNA: TGTGCCAGCAGTTTAGCCAACAGGGGGCTCGGCGACGAGCAGTACTTC
V gene: TRBV28
clone size: NA
D gene: TRBD1
J gene: TRBJ2-7

CDR3 protein: CASSLEGEFHQPQHF
CDR3 DNA: TGCGCCAGCAGCTTGGAAGGGGAATTCCATCAGCCCCAGCATTTT
V gene: TRBV5-1
clone size: few
D gene: NA
J gene: TRBJ1-5

CDR3 protein: CASSYSPSGGVYNEQFF
CDR3 DNA: TGTGCCAGCAGTTACTCACCTAGCGGGGGGGTCTACAATGAGCAGTTCTTC
V gene: TRBV6-2/TRBV6-3
clone size: NA
D gene: TRBD2
J gene: TRBJ2-1

CDR3 protein: CAISAGTEAFF
CDR3 DNA: TGTGCCATCAGTGCCGGGACAGAGGCGTTCTTC
V gene: TRBV10-3
clone size: few
D gene: TRBD1
J gene: TRBJ2-1

CDR3 protein: CASSARQGKLFF
CDR3 DNA: TGTGCCAGCAGCGCTAGACAGGGAAAACTGTTTTTT
V gene: TRBV21-1
clone size: NA
D gene: NA
J gene: TRBJ1-4

CDR3 protein: CAIKGTQYYEQYF
CDR3 DNA: TGTGCCATCAAAGGGACTCAATACTACGAGCAGTACTTC
V gene: TRBV10-3
clone size: NA
D gene: NA
J gene: TRBJ2-7

CDR3 protein: CASSSYPSREGLYEQYF
CDR3 DNA: TGTGCCAGCAGTTCATATCCCTCCCGGGAGGGTCTCTACGAGCAGTACTTC
V gene: TRBV28
clone size: NA
D gene: TRBD2
J gene: TRBJ2-7

CDR3 protein: CASSFFQRSSYNEQFF
CDR3 DNA: TGTGCCAGCAGCTTCTTCCAGCGGAGCTCCTACAATGAGCAGTTCTTC
V gene: TRBV5-4
clone size: NA
D gene: NA
J gene: TRBJ2-1

CDR3 protein: CASRPQDYGNTIYF
CDR3 DNA: TGTGCCAGCAGGCCACAGGATTATGGAAACACCATATATTTT
V gene: TRBV6-5
clone size: NA
D gene: NA
J gene: TRBJ1-3

CDR3 protein: CASSLTGGNQPQHF
CDR3 DNA: TGTGCCAGCAGTCTGACAGGGGGCAACCAGCCCCAGCATTTT
V gene: TRBV6-2/TRBV6-3
clone size: many
D gene: TRBD1
J gene: TRBJ1-5

CDR3 protein: CASNKGGQETQYF
CDR3 DNA: TGTGCCAGCAATAAGGGAGGGCAAGAGACCCAGTACTTC
V gene: TRBV2
clone size: few
D gene: TRBD2
J gene: TRBJ2-5

CDR3 protein: CASSARLNTEAFF
CDR3 DNA: TGCGCCAGCAGCGCGCGGCTGAACACTGAAGCTTTCTTT
V gene: TRBV5-1
clone size: few
D gene: NA
J gene: TRBJ1-1

CDR3 protein: CASRNLAGKLYEQYF
CDR3 DNA: TGTGCCAGCAGGAATCTAGCGGGGAAGCTCTACGAGCAGTACTTC
V gene: TRBV2
clone size: NA
D gene: TRBD2
J gene: TRBJ2-7

CDR3 protein: CASSVALGGEQFF
CDR3 DNA: TGCGCCAGCAGCGTGGCCCTAGGAGGGGAGCAGTTCTTC
V gene: TRBV5-1
clone size: NA
D gene: NA
J gene: TRBJ2-1

CDR3 protein: CASSLGTGLRDTQYF
CDR3 DNA: TGTGCCAGCAGCTTAGGGACAGGGTTACGCGATACGCAGTATTTT
V gene: TRBV7-3
clone size: NA
D gene: TRBD1
J gene: TRBJ2-3

CDR3 protein: CASSLVGTRGNTEAFF
CDR3 DNA: TGTGCCAGCAGCTTAGTGGGTACTCGGGGGAACACTGAAGCTTTCTTT
V gene: TRBV7-6
clone size: NA
D gene: NA
J gene: TRBJ1-1

CDR3 protein: CASSSWGRVTYGYTF
CDR3 DNA: TGTGCCAGCAGCTCCTGGGGCAGGGTCACTTATGGCTACACCTTC
V gene: TRBV9
clone size: NA
D gene: NA
J gene: TRBJ1-2

CDR3 protein: CASSSLDMYTDTQYF
CDR3 DNA: TGCGCCAGCAGCTCCCTCGACATGTACACAGATACGCAGTATTTT
V gene: TRBV5-1
clone size: NA
D gene: NA
J gene: TRBJ2-3

CDR3 protein: CASSLTNLGQARNTIYF
CDR3 DNA: TGTGCCAGCAGTCTAACCAACCTGGGACAGGCACGAAACACCATATATTTT
V gene: TRBV28
clone size: once
D gene: TRBD1
J gene: TRBJ1-3

CDR3 protein: CASSPEGAGTQYF
CDR3 DNA: TGCGCCAGCAGCCCGGAAGGCGCGGGGACCCAGTACTTC
V gene: TRBV5-1
clone size: NA
D gene: NA
J gene: TRBJ2-5

CDR3 protein: CATGTSVNNEQFF
CDR3 DNA: TGTGCCACCGGGACTAGCGTGAACAATGAGCAGTTCTTC
V gene: TRBV28
clone size: few
D gene: TRBD2
J gene: TRBJ2-1

CDR3 protein: CASSPPGDRTNTIYF
CDR3 DNA: TGTGCCAGCTCACCACCGGGGGACAGGACAAACACCATATATTTT
V gene: TRBV18
clone size: NA
D gene: TRBD1
J gene: TRBJ1-3

CDR3 protein: CASSTLYTEAFF
CDR3 DNA: TGTGCCAGCAGTACCCTATACACTGAAGCTTTCTTT
V gene: TRBV12-3/TRBV12-4
clone size: NA
D gene: NA
J gene: TRBJ1-1

CDR3 protein: CASSTYTEAFF
CDR3 DNA: TGTGCCAGTAGTACCTATACTGAAGCTTTCTTT
V gene: TRBV19
clone size: few
D gene: NA
J gene: TRBJ1-1

CDR3 protein: CASSPARAGAREQYF
CDR3 DNA: TGTGCCAGCTCACCCGCCAGGGCGGGGGCTCGCGAGCAGTACTTC
V gene: TRBV18
clone size: NA
D gene: NA
J gene: TRBJ2-7

CDR3 protein: CASSFEREATGELFF
CDR3 DNA: TGTGCCAGCAGCTTCGAGCGGGAGGCGACCGGGGAGCTGTTTTTT
V gene: TRBV5-6
clone size: NA
D gene: TRBD2
J gene: TRBJ2-2

CDR3 protein: CASSPQGAGTEAFF
CDR3 DNA: TGTGCCAGTAGTCCCCAGGGGGCGGGCACTGAAGCTTTCTTT
V gene: TRBV19
clone size: once
D gene: TRBD1
J gene: TRBJ1-1

CDR3 protein: CASSPPATGELFF
CDR3 DNA: TGTGCCAGCTCACCACCGGCCACCGGGGAGCTGTTTTTT
V gene: TRBV18
clone size: NA
D gene: NA
J gene: TRBJ2-2

CDR3 protein: CASSAATGGDGNTIYF
CDR3 DNA: TGTGCCAGCAGCGCCGCAACAGGGGGCGATGGAAACACCATATATTTT
V gene: TRBV2
clone size: NA
D gene: TRBD1
J gene: TRBJ1-3

CDR3 protein: CASSLATSGSWYEQYF
CDR3 DNA: TGTGCCAGCAGCTTAGCGACCAGCGGGAGTTGGTACGAGCAGTACTTC
V gene: TRBV7-8
clone size: NA
D gene: TRBD2
J gene: TRBJ2-7

CDR3 protein: CASSLSRVRETQYF
CDR3 DNA: TGTGCCAGCAGCTTAAGTCGAGTTCGTGAGACCCAGTACTTC
V gene: TRBV7-8
clone size: NA
D gene: NA
J gene: TRBJ2-5

CDR3 protein: CASSPSAGPYEQYF
CDR3 DNA: TGTGCCAGCAGCCCGTCAGCGGGGCCCTACGAGCAGTACTTC
V gene: TRBV9
clone size: once
D gene: TRBD2
J gene: TRBJ2-7

CDR3 protein: CASSSQPGLKSEKLFF
CDR3 DNA: TGTGCCAGCTCAAGTCAACCAGGGCTTAAGAGCGAAAAACTGTTTTTT
V gene: TRBV18
clone size: NA
D gene: NA
J gene: TRBJ1-4

CDR3 protein: CASSSNYEQYF
CDR3 DNA: TGTGCCAGCAGTTCTAACTACGAGCAGTACTTC
V gene: TRBV12-3/TRBV12-4
clone size: NA
D gene: NA
J gene: TRBJ2-7

CDR3 protein: CASSWGQGAGARTDTQYF
CDR3 DNA: TGCGCCAGCAGCTGGGGACAGGGGGCAGGGGCACGAACAGATACGCAGTATTTT
V gene: TRBV5-1
clone size: NA
D gene: TRBD1
J gene: TRBJ2-3

CDR3 protein: CASSLRDRQELFF
CDR3 DNA: TGTGCCAGCAGCCTCCGGGACAGGCAGGAGCTGTTTTTT
V gene: TRBV14
clone size: NA
D gene: TRBD1
J gene: TRBJ2-2

CDR3 protein: CASSGGGWGYTF
CDR3 DNA: TGTGCCAGCAGCGGAGGAGGCTGGGGCTACACCTTC
V gene: TRBV28
clone size: NA
D gene: NA
J gene: TRBJ1-2

CDR3 protein: CASSALMRGDTIYF
CDR3 DNA: TGCGCCAGCAGTGCCCTAATGCGAGGCGACACCATATATTTT
V gene: TRBV10-1
clone size: NA
D gene: NA
J gene: TRBJ1-3

CDR3 protein: CASSYVRDRDIYGYTF
CDR3 DNA: TGTGCCAGCAGTTATGTTCGGGACAGGGACATCTATGGCTACACCTTC
V gene: TRBV28
clone size: NA
D gene: TRBD1
J gene: TRBJ1-2